One sample yielded the 20 T cell receptor beta chains listed below, sequenced in a study of T cell responses to AZD1222 COVID-19 vaccine. The method was immunoSEQ multiplex PCR; TCRdb's version includes in-frame clones alone and lacks a portion of them. Of 140,000 to 150,000 clones listed, 82% are singletons. Here the sequenced sample was peripheral blood, taken on day 0 of MenACWY control vaccination. Receptors were obtained from an adult in good health.

In its sample, this clone was seen once. The V call is TRBV6-2 or TRBV6-3, the J call TRBJ2-1; D possibly matches TRBD1 or TRBD2 (6 bases each). CDR3 length: 14 amino acids. Per the germline V gene, CDR1 is MNHEY and CDR2 is SVGEGT. The V and J ends lost 6 bases and 7 bases respectively, with 16 bases between them. CDR3 protein: CASSPNWGANEQFF. As DNA, the CDR3 is TGTGCCAGCAGCCCCAATTGGGGGGCGAATGAGCAGTTCTTC.

The chain couples TRBV3-1 (or the pseudogene TRBV3-2) to TRBJ1-1; tentative D call: TRBD1 (5 bases). V was shortened by 4 bases and J by 11 bases, with 11 bases between the two germline ends. The CDR3 loop spans 11 amino acids. Germline V gene data show CDR1 as LGHDT and CDR2 as YNNKEL (reference sequence). CDR3 in DNA: TGTGCCAGCAGCCGCCGAGGGACGGCTTTCTTT. Protein product: CASSRRGTAFF.

The V and J genes are TRBV4-2 and TRBJ2-1, with D unclear. There are 15 residues in the CDR3. V was clipped by 0 bases and J by 2 bases, with 8 bases between them. Germline CDR1 and CDR2: LGHNA and YNFKEQ. DNA for the CDR3: TGTGCCAGCAGCCAAGAGCTAGGAGCCTACAATGAGCAGTTCTTC. Translation gives CASSQELGAYNEQFF.

The chain couples TRBV18 to TRBJ2-6; 13 nucleotides align to TRBD2. V was clipped by 0 bases and J by 2 bases; unmatched bases: 1. The CDR3 is 18 residues long. CDR1 and CDR2 from the germline V gene are KGHSH and LQKENI. The CDR3 nucleotides read TGTGCCAGCTCACCACCAACTAGCGGGGGGGCTGGGGCCAACGTCCTGACTTTC. Its translation is CASSPPTSGGAGANVLTF.

This sequence joins TRBV19 and TRBJ2-3, with TRBD1 identical over 10 bases. J gave up 3 bases and V 8 bases, and 8 bases lay outside the gene matches. This CDR3 is 15 amino acids long. Germline values: CDR1 LNHDA, CDR2 SQIVND (reference sequence). CDR3 DNA sequence: TGTGCCAGTTCTCAGGGACAGGGGTCGACAGATACGCAGTATTTT. This codes for CASSQGQGSTDTQYF.

The chain carries TRBV7-2 and TRBJ2-5; no firm D call. CDR3 length: 14 amino acids. The V end was cut by 5 bases, the J end by 1 base, with 11 bases between. The germline V gene encodes CDR1 SGHTA and CDR2 FQGNSA. Written as DNA, the CDR3 is TGTGCCAGCAGCCCCTGGGCCCCCCAAGAGACCCAGTACTTC. Translation gives CASSPWAPQETQYF. Variable domain in full (rest from reference TRBV7-2 and TRBJ2-5): GAGVSQSPSNKVTEKGKDVELRCDPISGHTALYWYRQSLGQGLEFLIYFQGNSAPDKSGLPSDRFSAERTGGSVSTLTIQRTQQEDSAVYLCASSPWAPQETQYFGPGTRLLVL.

This clone has just one count. The chain combines TRBV7-9 with TRBJ1-3; D is possibly TRBD1 (6 bases). Between the trimmed V and J ends, which lost 10 bases and 4 bases, there was a span of 29 bases. This CDR3 is 18 amino acids long. Germline loops: CDR1 SEHNR, CDR2 FQNEAQ (reference sequence). CDR3: CATTARQAQDLWGNTIYF. The CDR3 DNA follows: TGTGCCACCACCGCCCGACAGGCTCAGGACCTCTGGGGAAACACCATATATTTT.

This clone has a handful of counts. J is TRBJ2-5 and V is TRBV6-5; 12 nucleotides match TRBD2. CDR1 and CDR2 (germline): MNHEY, SVGAGI. V was clipped by 0 bases and J by 7 bases; unmatched bases: 6. There are 16 residues in the CDR3. The CDR3 here is CASSYSLTSGGVTQYF. CDR3 DNA: TGTGCCAGCAGTTACTCGTTGACTAGCGGGGGCGTGACCCAGTACTTC.

This chain joins TRBV4-1 and TRBJ1-1, with D maybe TRBD1 (5 bases). Trimming removed 4 bases from V and 1 base from J, with 16 bases in between. The CDR3 is 16 amino acids. CDR1 and CDR2 from the germline V gene are MGHRA and YSYEKL. CDR3 bases: TGCGCCAGCAGCCCTGTCCCGACAGAGCGGAACACTGAAGCTTTCTTT. Amino acid sequence: CASSPVPTERNTEAFF.

Here the CDR3 reads CAIRDTGELFF. As DNA, the CDR3 is TGTGCCATCAGGGACACCGGGGAGCTGTTTTTT. The chain couples TRBV10-3 to TRBJ2-2; D gene uncertain. Germline lookup yields CDR1 ENHRY and CDR2 SYGVKD. V shed 6 bases and J shed 3 bases, with 2 bases lying between them. This CDR3 spans 11 amino acids.

This clone occurred a few times. Other nucleotide sequences in the sample specify the same CDR3. This chain uses TRBV9 with TRBJ1-3, with 7 bases fitting TRBD1. J gave up 2 bases and V 0 bases, and 2 bases lay outside the gene matches. The CDR3 has 15 amino acids. CDR1 SGDLS and CDR2 YYNGEE come from the germline V gene. This CDR3 reads CASSVVGGTGNTIYF. The CDR3 DNA is TGTGCCAGCAGCGTAGTAGGGGGCACTGGAAACACCATATATTTT.

V gene TRBV19 combines with J gene TRBJ1-5, with D perhaps matching TRBD1 (5 bases). Per germline, CDR1 LNHDA and CDR2 SQIVND (reference sequence). Trimming removed 8 bases from V and 0 bases from J, with 14 bases in between. The CDR3 is made up of 15 amino acids. The CDR3 DNA reads TGTGCCAGTCTTCCCACCAGGGTTAGCAATCAGCCCCAGCATTTT. Translated: CASLPTRVSNQPQHF.

V gene TRBV5-1 combines with J gene TRBJ2-5; the match to TRBD2 covers 15 bases. Per the germline V gene, CDR1 is SGHRS and CDR2 is YFSETQ. The trim removed 0 bases at V and 4 bases at J, leaving 7 bases unmatched. This CDR3 is 18 amino acids long. CDR3 coding DNA: TGCGCCAGCAGCTTGGCCCCCGGGACTAGCGGGGGGTTAGAGACCCAGTACTTC. Its protein product is CASSLAPGTSGGLETQYF.

The chain couples TRBV6-5 to TRBJ2-1; 8 positions match TRBD2. V lost 6 bases, J lost 5 bases, and 6 bases stayed unmatched. Germline values: CDR1 MNHEY, CDR2 SVGAGI. The CDR3 is made up of 14 amino acids. The CDR3: CASSPGGWNNEQFF. CDR3 bases: TGTGCCAGCAGCCCGGGGGGGTGGAACAATGAGCAGTTCTTC.

V gene TRBV10-2 combines with J gene TRBJ1-6; 7 nucleotides match TRBD1. This CDR3 is 13 amino acids long. The germline gives CDR1 WSHSY, CDR2 SAAADI. V shed 6 bases and J 5 bases; nucleotides not matched to a gene: 1. The CDR3 region has the DNA TGCGCCAGCAGAGACAGGGATAATTCACCCCTCCACTTT. This translates into CASRDRDNSPLHF.

V gene TRBV21-1 combines with J gene TRBJ1-3; the table's D call, TRBD1, has no DNA check behind it. TRBV21-1 is a pseudogene. This CDR3 has 16 residues. The CDR3 coding sequence is TGTGCCAGCAGCAATCGGACAGCCGGTTCTGTAAACACCATATATTTT. Protein sequence: CASSNRTAGSVNTIYF.

The chain joins TRBV30 to TRBJ1-5; D is uncertain. V lost 1 base to trimming and J lost 4 bases, with 14 bases between them. This CDR3 has 15 amino acids. CDR1 GTSNPN and CDR2 SVGIG come from the germline V gene (reference sequence). CDR3 DNA: TGTGCCTGGAGTGCCCTTAAGGGCTCTAATCAGCCCCAGCATTTT. Translation: CAWSALKGSNQPQHF.

The J gene is TRBJ1-2, the V gene TRBV15; 8 nucleotides align to TRBD1. V gave up 1 base and J gave up 8 bases; unmatched junction bases: 15. Germline V CDR1 and CDR2: LNHNV, YYDKDF (reference sequence). CDR3 length equals 17 residues. The CDR3 nucleotides read TGTGCCACCAGCAGAGCTGACAGGGGCAACCCAGGTGGAGGCTACACCTTC. Amino acid sequence: CATSRADRGNPGGGYTF.

The chain combines TRBV30 with TRBJ1-6; possible D gene TRBD1, 5 bases. V lost 5 bases and J 13 bases, leaving 15 bases between the germline ends. Germline CDR1 reads GTSNPN; CDR2 reads SVGIG (reference sequence). The CDR3 runs to 12 residues. The CDR3, as DNA: TGTGCCTGGGGGACGGGAATTAACCCCCTCCACTTT. It specifies CAWGTGINPLHF.

A few counts support this clone. The V gene is TRBV11-2, the J gene TRBJ1-2; 10 nucleotides line up with TRBD1. Germline CDR1 and CDR2: SGHAT and FQNNGV. Trimming took 2 bases from V and 6 from J; bases not matched to a gene: 9. There are 16 residues in the CDR3. CDR3 amino acids: CASSLLGQGGRNGYTF. Here the CDR3 DNA reads TGTGCCAGCAGCTTATTAGGACAGGGGGGTAGGAATGGCTACACCTTC.